This is a list of T cell receptor beta chains from one sample in a study of T cell repertoires in breast cancer. Via MiXCR, TCRdb re-called the emulsion pairing reads, giving one row per CDR3 protein. Here the sample spans approximately 480 distinct CDR3 sequences, around 50% being singletons. The sequenced sample consisted of CD8+ T cells. The receptors were gathered from a pool of human donors with breast cancer or a healthy control (not recorded which). The CDR3 runs from the conserved cysteine through the conserved F or W. Fields, in order: V gene, D gene, clone size, J gene, CDR3 protein, CDR3 DNA. D genes are given only for firm matches. Expanded clones are given a class, and other clones once, few, many or no size at all.

v_gene: TRBV7-3; d_gene: NA; abundance: NA; j_gene: TRBJ2-3; CDR3aa: CASSLMGSLGDTQYF; CDR3nt: TGTGCCAGCAGCTTAATGGGCAGTCTCGGGGATACGCAGTATTTT
v_gene: TRBV7-8; d_gene: TRBD1; abundance: few; j_gene: TRBJ1-1; CDR3aa: CASSYDRQGGMNTEAFF; CDR3nt: TGTGCCAGCAGCTACGATAGGCAGGGGGGTATGAACACTGAAGCTTTCTTT
v_gene: TRBV7-3; d_gene: NA; abundance: few; j_gene: TRBJ1-1; CDR3aa: CASSLRSDGHSNTEAFF; CDR3nt: TGTGCCAGCAGCTTAAGGTCGGACGGACACTCGAACACTGAAGCTTTCTTT
v_gene: TRBV7-2; d_gene: NA; abundance: many; j_gene: TRBJ1-6; CDR3aa: CASSLAEGSSYNSPLHF; CDR3nt: TGTGCCAGCAGCTTAGCAGAGGGGAGCTCCTATAATTCACCCCTCCACTTT
v_gene: TRBV7-6; d_gene: NA; abundance: large; j_gene: TRBJ2-3; CDR3aa: CASSLSNAGQRKNTQYF; CDR3nt: TGTGCCAGCAGCTTATCAAACGCGGGACAGCGAAAAAATACGCAGTATTTT
v_gene: TRBV7-6; d_gene: NA; abundance: NA; j_gene: TRBJ1-6; CDR3aa: CANSSAGESPLRF; CDR3nt: TGTGCCAACAGCAGCGCAGGGGAATCACCCCTCCGCTTT
v_gene: TRBV7-6; d_gene: NA; abundance: few; j_gene: TRBJ2-3; CDR3aa: CASSFYGVRGADTQYF; CDR3nt: TGTGCCAGCAGCTTCTATGGGGTGAGGGGAGCAGATACGCAGTATTTT
v_gene: TRBV6-5; d_gene: NA; abundance: once; j_gene: TRBJ2-7; CDR3aa: CASSYWPGGYEQYF; CDR3nt: TGTGCCAGCAGTTACTGGCCCGGAGGCTACGAGCAGTACTTC
v_gene: TRBV7-2; d_gene: TRBD2; abundance: few; j_gene: TRBJ2-7; CDR3aa: CASSTSGGAYEQYF; CDR3nt: TGTGCCAGCAGCACTAGCGGGGGGGCCTACGAGCAGTACTTC
v_gene: TRBV6-1; d_gene: NA; abundance: large; j_gene: TRBJ2-1; CDR3aa: CASRSLGNEQFF; CDR3nt: TGTGCCAGCAGGTCCCTGGGGAACGAGCAGTTCTTC
v_gene: TRBV12-3/TRBV12-4; d_gene: NA; abundance: NA; j_gene: TRBJ1-1; CDR3aa: CARRKKKGEGNEDLF; CDR3nt: TGTGCAAGAAGAAAGAAAAAAGGGGAAGGGAATGAAGATTTATTT